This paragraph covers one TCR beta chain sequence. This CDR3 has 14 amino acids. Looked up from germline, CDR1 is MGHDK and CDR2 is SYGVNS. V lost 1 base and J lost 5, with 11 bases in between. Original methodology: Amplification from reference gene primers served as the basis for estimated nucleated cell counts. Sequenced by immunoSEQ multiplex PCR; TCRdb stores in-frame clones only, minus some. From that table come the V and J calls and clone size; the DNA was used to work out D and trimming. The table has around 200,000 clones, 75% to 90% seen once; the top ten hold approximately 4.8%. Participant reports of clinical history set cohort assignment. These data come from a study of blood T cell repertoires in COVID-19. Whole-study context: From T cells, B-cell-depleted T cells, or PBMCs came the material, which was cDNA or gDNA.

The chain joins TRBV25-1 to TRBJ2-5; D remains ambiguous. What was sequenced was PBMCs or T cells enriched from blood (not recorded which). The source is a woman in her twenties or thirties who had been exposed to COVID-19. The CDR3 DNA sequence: TGTGCCAGCAGTGAATCATGGTTGCGGGAGACCCAGTACTTC. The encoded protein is CASSESWLRETQYF.